The clone carrying this T cell receptor beta chain was counted ten times or more. The antigen remains undetermined. Trimming removed 6 bases from V and 3 bases from J, with 17 bases in between. Looked up from germline, CDR1 is SGHVS and CDR2 is FNYEAQ. The CDR3 is made up of 15 amino acids. A 10-nucleotide random UMI tagged transcripts in template-switch 5'RACE cDNA synthesis. Every sequencing run generated over 180 million TCR-beta sequences from 15-18 subjects. TCRdb reanalysed the 5' RACE reads using MiXCR and keeps one entry per CDR3 protein. In the table there are approximately 20,000 distinct CDR3 sequences, roughly 17% of which are singletons. These data originate in a study of neurological immune-mediated disorders. General observations from the study: A possible signature appeared as one related-CDR3 cluster, in which phylogenetic grouping placed the repertoires of 18 of 34 multiple sclerosis patients.

The genes are TRBV7-6 and TRBJ1-1; TRBD1 might be the D (5 bases). Sequences were obtained from CD8+ T cells from blood. The receptor was isolated from a woman younger than 30 with multiple sclerosis. The CDR3 nucleotides are TGTGCCAGCAGGCTTGACAAGGGGATCGACACTGAAGCTTTCTTT. Translated: CASRLDKGIDTEAFF.